The 29 T cell receptor beta chains below come from one sample, sequenced in a study of cytomegalovirus exposure and HLA in healthy donors. Researchers ran the PCR with 60 Vbeta and 13 Jbeta primers. Some clones are missing from TCRdb's copy, which holds only in-frame ones; the method was immunoSEQ multiplex PCR. The record lists approximately 80,000 clones, of which the ten most abundant hold 1% to 1.4%. The sequencing input was PBMCs. These receptors were collected from a woman aged 25 to 45 in good health and CMV-seronegative.

This rearrangement joins TRBV7-9 to TRBJ1-1; D unclear. V gave up 0 bases and J gave up 2 bases, with 7 bases separating them. The CDR3 is 14 residues long. Germline V gene lookup returns CDR1 SEHNR and CDR2 FQNEAQ (reference sequence). Here the CDR3 DNA reads TGTGCCAGCAGCTTAGCAGCTCTCAACACTGAAGCTTTCTTT. This encodes CASSLAALNTEAFF.

The chain links TRBV30 to TRBJ1-2, with D unresolved. The CDR3 contains 11 residues. CDR1 GTSNPN and CDR2 SVGIG come from the germline V gene (reference sequence). The V gene lost 3 bases and the J gene lost 3 bases, with 5 bases spanning the gap. CDR3 in amino acids: CAWRSDYGYTF. The CDR3 DNA reads as TGTGCCTGGAGGTCTGACTATGGCTACACCTTC.

The chain has TRBV4-2 and TRBJ2-7, with TRBD2 as a possible D gene (7 bases). CDR1 is LGHNA and CDR2 is YNFKEQ in the germline V gene. Trimming stripped 1 base from V and 0 bases from J, with 13 bases between. This CDR3 has 16 amino acids. CDR3 region: CASSQGGRGSSYEQYF. Written as DNA, the CDR3 is TGTGCCAGCAGCCAAGGGGGGCGGGGGAGCTCCTACGAGCAGTACTTC.

This chain joins TRBV5-1 and TRBJ2-5; D might be TRBD1 (6 bases). The V end lost 2 bases, the J end lost 4 bases, and 12 bases lay between the germline ends. The CDR3 contains 14 residues. In germline, CDR1 is SGHRS, CDR2 YFSETQ. CDR3 loop: CASSLSQGAETQYF. As DNA, the CDR3 is TGCGCCAGCAGCTTATCACAGGGTGCAGAGACCCAGTACTTC.

The chain recombines TRBV6-1 with TRBJ2-7; the match to TRBD1 covers 10 bases. This CDR3 region has 15 residues. From germline, CDR1 is MNHNS and CDR2 SASEGT. Trimming removed 2 bases from V and 7 bases from J; junction bases left unmatched: 8. The CDR3 loop is CASSEHDRGPYEQYF. The CDR3 coding sequence is TGTGCCAGCAGTGAACACGACAGGGGGCCGTATGAGCAGTACTTC.

The chain has TRBV30 and TRBJ2-1; 9 bases agree with TRBD2. This CDR3 region has 15 residues. After removal of 1 base from V and 7 bases from J, the junction contained 8 bases not matched to a gene. Germline V gene sequence: CDR1 GTSNPN, CDR2 SVGIG (reference sequence). CDR3 DNA: TGTGCCTGGAGTGGCGGGAGGGGACCCGAGAATGAGCAGTTCTTC. Translating it yields CAWSGGRGPENEQFF.

The V call is TRBV4-1, the J call TRBJ2-7; 9 bases align to TRBD2. The CDR3 is 16 amino acids. Germline-derived CDR1 and CDR2 are MGHRA and YSYEKL. With V trimmed by 0 bases and J by 2 bases, 5 bases remained unmatched. The CDR3: CASSQERLAGPYEQYF. In DNA, the CDR3 is TGCGCCAGCAGCCAAGAAAGGCTAGCGGGACCCTACGAGCAGTACTTC.

V is TRBV6-5 and J is TRBJ2-7; 9 nucleotides align to TRBD1. The CDR3 length is 14 residues. V lost 7 bases to trimming and J lost 6 bases; unmatched junction nucleotides: 10. The germline V gene has CDR1 MNHEY and CDR2 SVGAGI. CDR3 protein: CASIPGQGHGEQYF. The DNA for the CDR3 is TGTGCCAGCATCCCGGGACAGGGTCACGGCGAGCAGTACTTC.

The chain's CDR3 is CATSREGQNYEQYF. For the CDR3, the DNA is TGTGCCACCAGCAGAGAAGGACAGAACTACGAGCAGTACTTC. V and J are TRBV15 and TRBJ2-7, with a weak D call TRBD1 (6 bases). With 0 bases removed from V and 3 bases from J, the gap between germline ends came to 9 bases. Germline-derived CDR1 and CDR2 are LNHNV and YYDKDF (reference sequence). The CDR3 is 14 amino acids.

V usage is TRBV5-1 and J usage is TRBJ1-2, with no clear D. Germline V gene sequence: CDR1 SGHRS, CDR2 YFSETQ. The CDR3 covers 13 residues. Between the trimmed V and J ends, which lost 4 bases and 0 bases, there was a span of 7 bases. CDR3 loop: CASSLQSNYGYTF. For the CDR3, the DNA is TGCGCCAGCAGCCTACAGTCTAACTATGGCTACACCTTC.

The V call is TRBV6-1, the J call TRBJ2-7, with 13 bases lining up with TRBD2. The CDR3 extends over 13 amino acids. V shed 7 bases and J 4 bases; nucleotides not matched to a gene: 1. CDR1 and CDR2 (germline): MNHNS, SASEGT. CDR3 nucleotides: TGTGCCAGCAAGGGACTAGCGGGATACGAGCAGTACTTC. Translating gives CASKGLAGYEQYF.

The rearrangement uses TRBV2 and TRBJ2-1, with 11 bases lining up with TRBD1. The CDR3 covers 15 residues. The V gene end was trimmed by 0 bases and the J gene end by 8 bases; junction bases not matched to a gene: 3. Germline CDR1 is SNHLY and CDR2 is FYNNEI. Written as DNA, the CDR3 is TGTGCCAGCAGTGAAGCCAGGACAGGGGGCCATGAGCAGTTCTTC. This translates into CASSEARTGGHEQFF.

The rearrangement joins TRBV2 to TRBJ2-7, with D unclear. Trimming took off 5 bases at V and 3 bases at J, with 8 bases between the two ends. The CDR3 has 12 residues. From germline, CDR1 is SNHLY and CDR2 FYNNEI. The CDR3 sequence is CASSQNIYEQYF. CDR3 sequence (DNA): TGTGCCAGCAGTCAAAACATCTACGAGCAGTACTTC.

This chain links TRBV30 with TRBJ2-1, with unresolved D. Trimming pared 2 bases from V and 8 bases from J, leaving 10 bases between. CDR3 length equals 12 residues. CDR1 GTSNPN and CDR2 SVGIG come from the germline V gene (reference sequence). DNA of the CDR3: TGTGCCTGGAGTACCCGAACACATGAGCAGTTCTTC. Translation: CAWSTRTHEQFF.

The chain uses TRBV6-5 and TRBJ1-1, with D unclear. Trimming shortened V by 2 bases and J by 8 bases, and 12 bases separated the two germline ends. CDR1 is MNHEY and CDR2 is SVGAGI in the germline V gene. This CDR3 has 13 amino acids. DNA for the CDR3: TGTGCCAGCAGTTACACTCCGACTGCCGAAGCTTTCTTT. This sequence encodes CASSYTPTAEAFF.

This sequence joins TRBV27 and TRBJ2-6; TRBD2 is a possible D gene (6 bases). Germline CDR1 MNHEY, CDR2 SMNVEV (reference sequence). This CDR3 comprises 15 residues. V gave up 6 bases and J gave up 0 bases, with 9 bases separating them. The DNA of the CDR3 is TGTGCCAGCAGGGGACTTGGCTCTGGGGCCAACGTCCTGACTTTC. Its protein is CASRGLGSGANVLTF. The whole variable domain, filled in from reference TRBV27 and TRBJ2-6, reads EAQVTQNPRYLITVTGKKLTVTCSQNMNHEYMSWYRQDPGLGLRQIYYSMNVEVTDKGDVPEGYKVSRKEKRNFPLILESPSPNQTSLYFCASRGLGSGANVLTFGAGSRLTVL.

The chain has TRBV2 and TRBJ1-2, with D possibly TRBD1 on 6 matching bases. V was trimmed by 4 bases and J by 6 bases, leaving 6 bases between them. Germline CDR1 SNHLY, CDR2 FYNNEI. The CDR3 is made up of 11 amino acids. As DNA, the CDR3 is TGTGCCAGCAGTGGACAGGATGGCTACACCTTC. Protein: CASSGQDGYTF. Variable domain in full (rest from reference TRBV2 and TRBJ1-2): EPEVTQTPSHQVTQMGQEVILRCVPISNHLYFYWYRQILGQKVEFLVSFYNNEISEKSEIFDDQFSVERPDGSNFTLKIRSTKLEDSAMYFCASSGQDGYTFGSGTRLTVV.

The chain joins TRBV7-9 to TRBJ2-7, with TRBD1 matching 8 bases. This CDR3 is built from 15 residues. From germline, CDR1 is SEHNR and CDR2 FQNEAQ (reference sequence). Trimming cost V 4 bases and J 4 bases; bases outside gene matches: 9. This CDR3 reads CASSWSRQGSYEQYF. Here the CDR3 DNA reads TGTGCCAGCAGCTGGTCGAGACAGGGGTCTTACGAGCAGTACTTC.

This chain joins TRBV28 and TRBJ1-2; D remains unclear. V dropped 3 bases and J dropped 2 bases, with 7 bases sitting between them. Germline CDR1 and CDR2: MDHEN and SYDVKM. This CDR3 comprises 13 residues. The CDR3 DNA reads TGTGCCAGCAGTTTTAGCCGGAACTATGGCTACACCTTC. Protein sequence: CASSFSRNYGYTF.

J is TRBJ1-1 and V is TRBV29-1; 11 bases line up with TRBD1. CDR1 is SQVTM, CDR2 ANQGSEA, per germline. This CDR3 has 13 amino acids. This CDR3 is CGGQGAQNTEAFF. CDR3 in DNA: TGCGGAGGACAGGGGGCACAGAACACTGAAGCTTTCTTT.

The chain carries TRBV27 and TRBJ1-2, with a weak D call TRBD1 (5 bases). The CDR3 has 15 residues. Trimming removed 3 bases at V and 4 bases at J, with 15 bases between. Germline V gene data show CDR1 as MNHEY and CDR2 as SMNVEV (reference sequence). The CDR3 loop is CASSLGQGAGYGYTF. The CDR3 region has the DNA TGTGCCAGCAGTTTGGGCCAGGGTGCCGGCTATGGCTACACCTTC.

V usage is TRBV5-1 and J usage is TRBJ1-6; TRBD1 matches at 8 bases. The junction had 8 bases not matched to a gene; V was cut back by 0 bases and J by 9 bases. Germline values: CDR1 SGHRS, CDR2 YFSETQ. The CDR3 loop spans 16 amino acids. CDR3: CASSLGTGSASSPLHF. The CDR3, as DNA: TGCGCCAGCAGCTTGGGGACAGGGTCGGCAAGTTCACCCCTCCACTTT.

This rearrangement joins TRBV18 to TRBJ2-3; TRBD1 is a possible D gene (6 bases). The CDR3 totals 16 residues. The germline CDR1 and CDR2 sequences are KGHSH and LQKENI. The V and J ends lost 2 bases and 4 bases respectively, with 16 bases between them. CDR3 sequence: CASSPSRRGSADTQYF. For the CDR3, the DNA is TGTGCCAGCTCACCAAGCCGCAGGGGCTCGGCAGATACGCAGTATTTT.

V usage is TRBV7-2 and J usage is TRBJ2-7, with TRBD2 identical over 13 bases. Trimming took 3 bases from V and 6 from J; bases not matched to a gene: 5. The CDR3 totals 15 residues. Germline assignment: CDR1 SGHTA and CDR2 FQGNSA. In nucleotides, the CDR3 is TGTGCCAGCAGCTTCGGACTAGCGGGAGAAGCCGAGCAGTACTTC. Translation gives CASSFGLAGEAEQYF.

This chain uses TRBV7-6 with TRBJ2-2; TRBD2 might be the D (6 bases). Trimming pared 3 bases from V and 11 bases from J, leaving 22 bases between. The germline V gene encodes CDR1 SGHVS and CDR2 FNYEAQ. The CDR3 extends over 16 amino acids. The DNA for the CDR3 is TGTGCCAGCAGCTTTAATTTCGGGAGCAGCTTAAGTGAGCTGTTTTTT. The encoded protein is CASSFNFGSSLSELFF.

The CDR3 sequence is CASSAPPTGNTYEQYF. The CDR3 DNA follows: TGTGCCAGCAGTGCACCCCCGACAGGGAACACCTACGAGCAGTACTTC. The chain uses TRBV25-1 and TRBJ2-7; 7 bases align to TRBD1. This CDR3 contains 16 residues. Germline V lookup: CDR1 MGHDK, CDR2 SYGVNS. The V gene end was trimmed by 4 bases and the J gene end by 2 bases; junction bases not matched to a gene: 11.

This chain uses TRBV19 with TRBJ2-1; D is unresolved. Germline V gives CDR1 LNHDA, CDR2 SQIVND (reference sequence). This CDR3 has 9 residues. The CDR3 is CPSFGEQFF. The CDR3 DNA sequence: TGTCCCTCCTTCGGGGAGCAGTTCTTC.

This sequence joins TRBV30 and TRBJ2-7; possibly TRBD2 for D (5 bases). Trimming stripped 3 bases from V and 2 bases from J, with 11 bases between. The CDR3 has 13 amino acids. CDR1 GTSNPN and CDR2 SVGIG come from the germline V gene (reference sequence). CDR3 nucleotide sequence: TGTGCCTGGAGCAGAGGGTTAGCCTACGAGCAGTACTTC. Translating it yields CAWSRGLAYEQYF.

The chain is built from TRBV7-9 and TRBJ2-1; 8 bases map to TRBD1. Trimming took 4 bases from V and 0 from J; bases not matched to a gene: 2. This CDR3 has 15 amino acids. Germline CDR1 SEHNR, CDR2 FQNEAQ (reference sequence). CDR3 DNA sequence: TGTGCCAGCAGCTCCACAGGGGGCTCCTACAATGAGCAGTTCTTC. The encoded protein is CASSSTGGSYNEQFF.